Below are 19 T cell receptor beta chains sequenced from a single sample in a study of identical twins. One entry per CDR3 protein results from TCRdb running MiXCR on the 5' RACE reads. Among 1.5 million to 2 million distinct CDR3 sequences listed, more than 30% were seen once. The sequencing sample was made of cord blood. The receptors here all came from a newborn girl in good health.

V usage is TRBV20-1 and J usage is TRBJ2-2; tentative D call: TRBD1 (5 bases). The CDR3 runs to 13 residues. Germline CDR1 reads DFQATT; CDR2 reads SNEGSKA (reference sequence). Trimming left V 1 base short and J 5 bases short, with 8 bases between. The CDR3 bases are TGCAGTGCTAGAGGGGGCCGGACCGGGGAGCTGTTTTTT. Translating gives CSARGGRTGELFF.

At least ten counts were recorded for this clonotype. The chain recombines TRBV10-3 with TRBJ2-5, with 7 bases fitting TRBD1. Germline V gene sequence: CDR1 ENHRY, CDR2 SYGVKD. This CDR3 comprises 16 residues. V gave up 0 bases and J gave up 2 bases; unmatched junction bases: 6. The CDR3 sequence: CAISESGQTFQETQYF. CDR3 coding DNA: TGTGCCATCAGTGAGTCGGGACAGACTTTTCAAGAGACCCAGTACTTC.

The rearrangement uses TRBV3-1 and TRBJ2-3; 8 positions agree with TRBD1. With 1 base clipped from V and 5 bases from J, the junction kept 2 bases outside the gene matches. Germline V lookup: CDR1 LGHDT, CDR2 YNNKEL (reference sequence). The CDR3 is made up of 14 amino acids. This CDR3 is CASSQVTGVDTQYF. The CDR3 nucleotides are TGTGCCAGCAGCCAAGTGACAGGGGTAGATACGCAGTATTTT.

V gene TRBV7-2 combines with J gene TRBJ2-7, with TRBD2 matching over 11 bases. The CDR3 length is 17 residues. Germline V lookup: CDR1 SGHTA, CDR2 FQGNSA. The ends lost 1 base at V and 2 bases at J; junction bases unmatched: 7. CDR3 DNA: TGTGCCAGCAGCTTAGTCGGTAGCGGGAGGGCCGCCTACGAGCAGTACTTC. Translating it yields CASSLVGSGRAAYEQYF.

There are a few counts of this clonotype. J is TRBJ2-3 and V is TRBV5-1; D is undetermined. The ends were cut back, 2 bases at V and 2 bases at J, with 12 bases in the middle. Per germline, CDR1 SGHRS and CDR2 YFSETQ. The CDR3 totals 15 residues. The CDR3 bases are TGCGCCAGCAGCTTTCAGGATGTGTTCACAGATACGCAGTATTTT. It yields the protein CASSFQDVFTDTQYF.

The genes are TRBV20-1 and TRBJ1-5, with D perhaps TRBD1 (5 bases). CDR3 length equals 13 residues. The ends were cut back, 2 bases at V and 6 bases at J, with 11 bases in the middle. Germline CDR1 reads DFQATT; CDR2 reads SNEGSKA (reference sequence). CDR3: CSARSPGTQPQHF. DNA for the CDR3: TGCAGTGCTAGATCCCCGGGGACTCAGCCCCAGCATTTT.

This clonotype was counted only a few times. J is TRBJ2-4 and V is TRBV21-1; the DNA was not used to check the table's D call, TRBD1. The J call may be mistaken, given a closer DNA end match to TRBJ2-7. TRBV21-1 is a pseudogene. The CDR3 covers 14 residues. The CDR3 nucleotides are TGTGCCAGCAGCCGACCGGGACCCTTTCACGAGCAGTACTTC. Protein product: CASSRPGPFHEQYF.

This clonotype appeared a few times. This chain connects TRBV5-1 to TRBJ2-4; tentatively, D is TRBD2 (6 bases). The V end lost 5 bases, the J end lost 2 bases, and 14 bases lay between the germline ends. The CDR3 sequence is 15 residues long. CDR1 is SGHRS and CDR2 is YFSETQ in the germline V gene. CDR3: CASSVAGLTKNIQYF. The CDR3 DNA reads TGCGCCAGCAGTGTGGCGGGATTGACCAAAAACATTCAGTACTTC.

This clonotype came up a few times. The chain has TRBV12-3 or TRBV12-4 and TRBJ1-4, with 8 bases matching TRBD1. J was trimmed by 10 bases and V by 3 bases; bases with no gene match: 7. The CDR3 spans 14 residues. In DNA, the CDR3 is TGTGCCAGCAGTTTGAGACAGGGGAGGGCAAAACTGTTTTTT. It encodes CASSLRQGRAKLFF.

The rearrangement joins TRBV20-1 to TRBJ2-3; 12 nucleotides match TRBD2. This CDR3 is 14 amino acids long. Trimming at V came to 3 bases and at J to 7 bases, leaving 5 bases not matched to a gene. Germline V gene sequence: CDR1 DFQATT, CDR2 SNEGSKA (reference sequence). The CDR3, as DNA: TGCAGTGCTAGTCTAGCGGGAGGGCCGAATACGCAGTATTTT. Translating gives CSASLAGGPNTQYF.

This clonotype came up a few times. V usage is TRBV28 and J usage is TRBJ1-1; D is undetermined. Trimming left V 2 bases short and J 5 bases short, with 12 bases between. The germline CDR1 and CDR2 sequences are MDHEN and SYDVKM. This CDR3 is 14 amino acids long. The CDR3 coding sequence is TGTGCCAGCAGTTTAGGGCAGCCGAGGACTGAAGCTTTCTTT. Amino acids: CASSLGQPRTEAFF.

This clonotype was detected only once. The J gene is TRBJ2-5, the V gene TRBV7-2, with D uncertain. The germline CDR1 and CDR2 sequences are SGHTA and FQGNSA. V was shortened by 8 bases and J by 2 bases, with 12 bases between the two germline ends. This CDR3 has 13 residues. CDR3 sequence (DNA): TGTGCCAGCCAACGCCGGAAGCAAGAGACCCAGTACTTC. Translated: CASQRRKQETQYF.

This clonotype has a handful of counts. This chain joins TRBV4-1 and TRBJ2-3, with 7 bases identical to TRBD2. Germline values: CDR1 MGHRA, CDR2 YSYEKL. Trimming cost V 4 bases and J 3 bases; bases outside gene matches: 10. CDR3 length equals 16 residues. The chain's CDR3 is CASSPRTRERTDTQYF. The DNA for the CDR3 is TGCGCCAGCAGCCCCAGGACTAGGGAAAGAACAGATACGCAGTATTTT.

This clonotype was seen at least ten times. This chain connects TRBV29-1 to TRBJ2-3; D may be TRBD1 or TRBD2 (5 bases each). V lost 7 bases to trimming and J lost 2 bases, with 13 bases between them. Germline CDR1 is SQVTM and CDR2 is ANQGSEA. The CDR3 totals 13 residues. CDR3 sequence: CSASPGTTDTQYF. The CDR3 DNA follows: TGCAGCGCTAGCCCCGGGACCACAGATACGCAGTATTTT.

This clonotype has a handful of counts. The CDR3 sequence: CASSPREAAYGYTF. CDR3 coding DNA: TGTGCCAGCAGCCCCAGGGAGGCAGCCTATGGCTACACCTTC. V gene TRBV6-6 combines with J gene TRBJ1-2; tentatively, D is TRBD1 (5 bases). Germline lookup yields CDR1 MNHNY and CDR2 SVGAGI (reference sequence). The V end lost 6 bases, the J end lost 4 bases, and 15 bases lay between the germline ends. The CDR3 length is 14 residues.

The genes are TRBV20-1 and TRBJ2-4; D is unclear. The germline V gene has CDR1 DFQATT and CDR2 SNEGSKA (reference sequence). The CDR3 is made up of 13 amino acids. CDR3 DNA sequence: TGCAGCTTAGTTTTTTCGGTGCCAAACATTCAGTACTTC. It codes for CSLVFSVPNIQYF.

A word on this clonotype: A much larger clone is a single base away; this may be a read error. The chain has TRBV10-3 and TRBJ2-1, with 8 nucleotides matching TRBD1. In germline, CDR1 is ENHRY, CDR2 SYGVKD. The CDR3 spans 13 residues. The CDR3 reads CAISATGDNERFF. The CDR3 DNA reads TGTGCCATCAGTGCGACAGGGGACAATGAGCGGTTCTTC.

This clonotype was observed a handful of times. The V and J genes are TRBV6-2 or TRBV6-3 and TRBJ2-3, with a tentative D call TRBD2 (5 bases). The CDR3 contains 14 residues. The V gene lost 7 bases and the J gene lost 14 bases, with 25 bases spanning the gap. Germline V gene sequence: CDR1 MNHEY, CDR2 SVGEGT. The CDR3 region has the DNA TGTGCCAGCACCAAAACGGGGAGTGGTGCGATTGGGTATTTT. Protein sequence: CASTKTGSGAIGYF.

The rearrangement joins TRBV3-1 to TRBJ1-2; D may be TRBD1 (5 bases). Germline loops: CDR1 LGHDT, CDR2 YNNKEL (reference sequence). V was cut by 8 bases and J by 2 bases, with 12 bases left in between. The CDR3 has 13 residues. The CDR3 DNA reads as TGTGCCAGCTGCCGACAGACCAACTATGGCTACACCTTC. Its translation: CASCRQTNYGYTF.